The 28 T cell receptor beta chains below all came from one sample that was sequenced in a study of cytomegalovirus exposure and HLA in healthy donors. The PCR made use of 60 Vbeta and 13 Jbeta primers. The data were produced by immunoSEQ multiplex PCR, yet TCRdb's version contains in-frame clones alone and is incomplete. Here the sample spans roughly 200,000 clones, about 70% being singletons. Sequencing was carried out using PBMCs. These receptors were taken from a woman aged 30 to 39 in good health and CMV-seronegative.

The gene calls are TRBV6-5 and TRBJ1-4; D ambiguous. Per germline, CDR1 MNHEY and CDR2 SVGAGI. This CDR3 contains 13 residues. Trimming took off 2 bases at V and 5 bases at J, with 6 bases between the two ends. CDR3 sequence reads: CASSYTGNEKLFF. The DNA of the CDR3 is TGTGCCAGCAGTTACACGGGGAATGAAAAACTGTTTTTT.

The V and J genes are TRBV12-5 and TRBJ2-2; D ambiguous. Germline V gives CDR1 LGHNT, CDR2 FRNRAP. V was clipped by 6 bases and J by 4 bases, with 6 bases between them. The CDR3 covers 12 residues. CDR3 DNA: TGTGCTAGTGGGTGGAGCACCGGGGAGCTGTTTTTT. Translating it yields CASGWSTGELFF.

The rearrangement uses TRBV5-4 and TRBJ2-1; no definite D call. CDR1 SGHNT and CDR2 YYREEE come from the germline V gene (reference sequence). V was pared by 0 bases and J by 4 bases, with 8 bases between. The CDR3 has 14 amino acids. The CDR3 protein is CASSLDRPYNEQFF. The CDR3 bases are TGTGCCAGCAGCTTGGACAGACCATACAATGAGCAGTTCTTC.

CDR3 protein: CASSHRGGETQYF. CDR3 nucleotides: TGTGCCAGCTCCCACAGGGGGGGGGAGACCCAGTACTTC. V gene TRBV7-3 combines with J gene TRBJ2-5; D possibly corresponds to TRBD1 (8 bases). The CDR3 runs 13 residues. The ends were cut back, 8 bases at V and 5 bases at J, with 15 bases in the middle. In germline, CDR1 is SGHTA, CDR2 FQGTGA.

CDR3 nucleotide sequence: TGTGCCAGCAGCTTGGTCAGAACTAACTATGGCTACACCTTC. Protein sequence: CASSLVRTNYGYTF. The chain uses TRBV5-6 and TRBJ1-2; no clear D gene. The CDR3 totals 14 residues. V was pared by 0 bases and J by 0 bases, with 6 bases between. Germline CDR1 and CDR2: SGHDT and YYEEEE.

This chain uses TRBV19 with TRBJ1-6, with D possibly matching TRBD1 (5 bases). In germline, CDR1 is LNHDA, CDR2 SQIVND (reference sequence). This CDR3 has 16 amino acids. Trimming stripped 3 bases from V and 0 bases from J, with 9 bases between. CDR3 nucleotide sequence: TGTGCCAGTAGTATGACAGCTAGCTCCTATAATTCACCCCTCCACTTT. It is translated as CASSMTASSYNSPLHF.

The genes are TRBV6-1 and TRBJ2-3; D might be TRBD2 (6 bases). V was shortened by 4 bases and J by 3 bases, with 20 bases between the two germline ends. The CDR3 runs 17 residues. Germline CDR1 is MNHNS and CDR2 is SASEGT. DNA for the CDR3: TGTGCCAGCAGTGCCTTTGCGAGCGGGTTCAGGACAGATACGCAGTATTTT. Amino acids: CASSAFASGFRTDTQYF.

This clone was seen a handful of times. CDR3 nucleotide sequence: TGTGCCAGCACCCGCGGCGGGGGTACGGGCTACACCTTC. Its translation is CASTRGGGTGYTF. The J gene is TRBJ1-2, the V gene TRBV5-8, with D perhaps TRBD1 (5 bases). The germline V gene encodes CDR1 SGHTS and CDR2 YDEGEE. The CDR3 sequence is 13 residues long. V was cut by 6 bases and J by 8 bases, with 17 bases left in between. The variable domain in full, completed from reference TRBV5-8 and TRBJ1-2, reads EAGVTQSPTHLIKTRGQQATLRCSPISGHTSVYWYQQALGLGLQFLLWYDEGEERNRGNFPPRFSGRQFPNYSSELNVNALELEDSALYLCASTRGGGTGYTFGSGTRLTVV.

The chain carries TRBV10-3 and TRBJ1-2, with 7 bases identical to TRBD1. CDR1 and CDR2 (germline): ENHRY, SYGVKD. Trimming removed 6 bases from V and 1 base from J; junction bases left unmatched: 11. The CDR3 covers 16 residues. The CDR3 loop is CAISPRQGRVNYGYTF. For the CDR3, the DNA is TGTGCCATCAGCCCCCGACAGGGTCGGGTTAACTATGGCTACACCTTC.

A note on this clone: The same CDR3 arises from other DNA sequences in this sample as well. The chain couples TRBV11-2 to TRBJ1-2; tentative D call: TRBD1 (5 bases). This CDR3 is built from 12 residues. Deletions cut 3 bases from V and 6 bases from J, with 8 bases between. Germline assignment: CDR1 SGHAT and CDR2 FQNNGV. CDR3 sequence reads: CASSLEGDGYTF. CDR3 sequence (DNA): TGTGCCAGCAGCTTGGAAGGGGATGGCTACACCTTC.

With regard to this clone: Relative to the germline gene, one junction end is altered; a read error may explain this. The CDR3 loop reads CASSLVGRAGRVRIF. The CDR3 coding sequence is TGTGCCAGCAGCTTAGTAGGGAGGGCAGGGCGGGTTCGAATCTTC. V and J are TRBV11-2 and TRBJ1-2; tentative D call: TRBD1 (5 bases). CDR1 and CDR2 from the germline V gene are SGHAT and FQNNGV. The CDR3 covers 15 residues.

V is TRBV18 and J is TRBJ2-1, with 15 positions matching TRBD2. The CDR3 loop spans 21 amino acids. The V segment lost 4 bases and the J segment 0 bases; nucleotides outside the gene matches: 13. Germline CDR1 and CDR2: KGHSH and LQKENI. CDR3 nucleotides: TGTGCCAGCTCACGCTGGACTAGCGGGAGGGCCCTGCCTAGCTCCTACAATGAGCAGTTCTTC. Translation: CASSRWTSGRALPSSYNEQFF.

In nucleotides, the CDR3 is TGTGCCAGCAGTGAATGGGTCTTGACTAGCGGGGCTTTCACCTACGAGCAGTACTTC. Amino acid sequence: CASSEWVLTSGAFTYEQYF. The rearrangement links TRBV2 to TRBJ2-7, with TRBD2 matching over 11 bases. CDR3 length: 19 residues. The J segment lost 2 bases and the V segment lost 2 bases, leaving 14 bases of the junction unmatched. Germline CDR1 and CDR2: SNHLY and FYNNEI.

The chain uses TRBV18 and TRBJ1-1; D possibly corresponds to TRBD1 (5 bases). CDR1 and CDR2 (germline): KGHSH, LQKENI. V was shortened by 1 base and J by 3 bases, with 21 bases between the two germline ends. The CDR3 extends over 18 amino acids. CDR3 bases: TGTGCCAGCTCACCACGACCTTCGGGGGTTGGGTCGGACACTGAAGCTTTCTTT. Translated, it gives CASSPRPSGVGSDTEAFF.

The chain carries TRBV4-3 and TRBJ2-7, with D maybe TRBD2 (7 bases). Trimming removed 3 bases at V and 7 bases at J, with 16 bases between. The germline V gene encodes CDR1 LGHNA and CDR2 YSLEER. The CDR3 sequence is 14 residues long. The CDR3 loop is CASSHVAGAEEQYF. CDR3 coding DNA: TGCGCCAGCAGCCACGTGGCGGGGGCGGAAGAGCAGTACTTC.

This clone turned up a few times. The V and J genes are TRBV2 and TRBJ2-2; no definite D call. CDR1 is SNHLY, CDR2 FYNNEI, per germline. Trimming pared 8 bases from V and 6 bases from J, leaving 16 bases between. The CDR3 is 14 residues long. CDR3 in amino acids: CASEVARGSGELFF. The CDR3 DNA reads TGTGCCAGCGAAGTTGCTAGAGGCTCCGGGGAGCTGTTTTTT.

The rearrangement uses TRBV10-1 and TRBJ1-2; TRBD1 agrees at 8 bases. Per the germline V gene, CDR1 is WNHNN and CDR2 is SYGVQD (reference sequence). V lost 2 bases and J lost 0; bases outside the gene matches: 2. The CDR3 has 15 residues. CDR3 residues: CASSEGQGSNYGYTF. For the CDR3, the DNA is TGCGCCAGCAGTGAGGGACAGGGATCTAACTATGGCTACACCTTC.

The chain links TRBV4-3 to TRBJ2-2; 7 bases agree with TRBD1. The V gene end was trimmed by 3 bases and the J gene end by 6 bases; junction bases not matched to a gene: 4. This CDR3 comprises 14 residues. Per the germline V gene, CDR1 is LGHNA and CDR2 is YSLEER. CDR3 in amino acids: CASSQDRSSGELFF. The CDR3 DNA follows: TGCGCCAGCAGCCAGGACAGGTCATCCGGGGAGCTGTTTTTT.

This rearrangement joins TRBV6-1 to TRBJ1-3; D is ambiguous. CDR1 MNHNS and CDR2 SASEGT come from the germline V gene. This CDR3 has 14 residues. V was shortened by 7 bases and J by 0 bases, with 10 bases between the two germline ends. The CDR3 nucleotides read TGTGCCAGCATCGGAGCAATCTCTGGAAACACCATATATTTT. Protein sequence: CASIGAISGNTIYF.

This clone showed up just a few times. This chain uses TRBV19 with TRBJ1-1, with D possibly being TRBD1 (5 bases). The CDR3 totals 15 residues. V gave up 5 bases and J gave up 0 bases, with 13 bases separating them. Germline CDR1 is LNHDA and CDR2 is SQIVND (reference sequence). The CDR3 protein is CASSPRTYMNTEAFF. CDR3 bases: TGTGCCAGTAGTCCCCGGACATATATGAACACTGAAGCTTTCTTT.

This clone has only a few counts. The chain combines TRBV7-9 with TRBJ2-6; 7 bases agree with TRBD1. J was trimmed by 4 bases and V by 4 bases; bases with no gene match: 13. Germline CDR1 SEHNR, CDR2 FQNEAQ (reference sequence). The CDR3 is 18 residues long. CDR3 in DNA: TGTGCCAGCAGCTACCGTACAGGGGATACTCTGGGGGCCAACGTCCTGACTTTC. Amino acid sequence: CASSYRTGDTLGANVLTF.

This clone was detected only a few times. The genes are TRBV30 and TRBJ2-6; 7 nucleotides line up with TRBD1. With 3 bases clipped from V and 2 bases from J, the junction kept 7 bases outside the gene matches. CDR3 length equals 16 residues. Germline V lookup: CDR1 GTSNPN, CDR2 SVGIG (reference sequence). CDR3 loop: CAWRLTGAPGANVLTF. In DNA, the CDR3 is TGTGCCTGGAGATTAACAGGGGCACCTGGGGCCAACGTCCTGACTTTC.

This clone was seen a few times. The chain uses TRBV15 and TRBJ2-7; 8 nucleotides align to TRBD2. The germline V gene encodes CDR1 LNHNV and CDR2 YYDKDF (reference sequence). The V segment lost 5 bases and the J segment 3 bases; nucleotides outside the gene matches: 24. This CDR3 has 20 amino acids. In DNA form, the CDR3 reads TGTGCCACCAGCGATCCCCCGACCTCTACAAGCGGGAGAGGGTTCTACGAGCAGTACTTC. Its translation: CATSDPPTSTSGRGFYEQYF. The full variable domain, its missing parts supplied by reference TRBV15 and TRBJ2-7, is DAMVIQNPRYQVTQFGKPVTLSCSQTLNHNVMYWYQQKSSQAPKLLFHYYDKDFNNEADTPDNFQSRRPNTSFCFLDIRSPGLGDTAMYLCATSDPPTSTSGRGFYEQYFGPGTRLTVT.

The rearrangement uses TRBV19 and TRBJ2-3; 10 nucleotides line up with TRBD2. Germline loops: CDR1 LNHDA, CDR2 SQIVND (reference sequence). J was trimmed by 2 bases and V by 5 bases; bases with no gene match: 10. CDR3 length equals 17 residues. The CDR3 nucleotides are TGTGCCAGTAGTTCCCCTGGACTAGCGGTGATCACAGATACGCAGTATTTT. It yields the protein CASSSPGLAVITDTQYF.

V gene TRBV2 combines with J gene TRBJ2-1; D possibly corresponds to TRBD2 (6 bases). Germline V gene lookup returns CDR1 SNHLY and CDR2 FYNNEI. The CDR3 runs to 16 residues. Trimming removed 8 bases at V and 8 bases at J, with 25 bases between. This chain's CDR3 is CASSVVRLVVGDEQFF. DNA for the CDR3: TGTGCCAGCTCTGTAGTGAGACTAGTGGTGGGGGATGAGCAGTTCTTC.

The CDR3, as DNA: TGTGCCAGCACGGTCAACCCCCGGGAATATGGCTACACCTTC. This sequence encodes CASTVNPREYGYTF. The rearrangement joins TRBV9 to TRBJ1-2; D gene ambiguous. Between the trimmed V and J ends, which lost 6 bases and 5 bases, there was a span of 17 bases. Germline V gene lookup returns CDR1 SGDLS and CDR2 YYNGEE. The CDR3 consists of 14 residues.

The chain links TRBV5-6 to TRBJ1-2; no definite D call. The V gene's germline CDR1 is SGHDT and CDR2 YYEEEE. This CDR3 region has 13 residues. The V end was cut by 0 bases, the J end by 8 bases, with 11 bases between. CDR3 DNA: TGTGCCAGCAGCTTGGGTCGGGTAGGCGGCTACACCTTC. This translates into CASSLGRVGGYTF.

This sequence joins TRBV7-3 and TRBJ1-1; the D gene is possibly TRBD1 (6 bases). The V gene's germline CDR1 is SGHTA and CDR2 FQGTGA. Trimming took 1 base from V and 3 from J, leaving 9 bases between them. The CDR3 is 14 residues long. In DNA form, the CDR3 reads TGTGCCAGCAGCTTAATGGGGGCGGACACTGAAGCTTTCTTT. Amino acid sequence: CASSLMGADTEAFF.